Listed below are T cell receptor beta chains from one sample, sequenced in a study of Ad26.COV2.S vaccination and SARS-CoV-2 variants. TCRdb's table, derived via immunoSEQ multiplex PCR, lists solely in-frame clones and lacks some. The sample yields around 300,000 clones, 80% to 90% seen once. The sequenced sample was peripheral blood, obtained in a trial of Ad26.COV2.S vaccine versus placebo. The receptors stem from a person between 18 and 59 years old who received the Ad26.COV2.S COVID-19 vaccine or a placebo. Each CDR3 is given with its conserved first and last residue. The order of the fields is D gene, clone size, V gene, J gene, CDR3 DNA, CDR3 protein. A D gene is named only where the DNA matches it firmly. Part of the rows lack a size; the others show once, few, many or a class for expanded clones.

d_call: .
clone_size: .
v_call: TRBV18
j_call: TRBJ1-3
cdr3_nt: TGTGCCAGCTCAACTGACAGCTACAGCTCTGGAAACACCATATATTTT
cdr3_aa: CASSTDSYSSGNTIYF

d_call: .
clone_size: .
v_call: TRBV9
j_call: TRBJ2-2
cdr3_nt: TGTGCCAGCAGCGTAGTTCCGCAGGTCGGGGAGCTGTTTTTT
cdr3_aa: CASSVVPQVGELFF

d_call: TRBD2
clone_size: .
v_call: TRBV7-8
j_call: TRBJ2-1
cdr3_nt: TGTGCCAGCAGCCAGCGACTAGCGGGTTTCGGTGAGCAGTTCTTC
cdr3_aa: CASSQRLAGFGEQFF

d_call: .
clone_size: once
v_call: TRBV4-2
j_call: TRBJ2-1
cdr3_nt: TGTGCCAGCAGCCAGTCCAGGGCAGGCTCCTACAATGAGCAGTTCTTC
cdr3_aa: CASSQSRAGSYNEQFF

d_call: TRBD1
clone_size: .
v_call: TRBV28
j_call: TRBJ2-3
cdr3_nt: TGTGCCAGCAGTTCCTATGACAGGGGAAGCACAGATACGCAGTATTTT
cdr3_aa: CASSSYDRGSTDTQYF

d_call: .
clone_size: .
v_call: TRBV6-5
j_call: TRBJ1-5
cdr3_nt: TGTGCCAGCAGTCTTCCTCGGGGGATCAATCAGCCCCAGCATTTT
cdr3_aa: CASSLPRGINQPQHF

d_call: .
clone_size: .
v_call: TRBV5-6
j_call: TRBJ1-6
cdr3_nt: TGTGCCAGCAGCTTGGTAGGGGATTCACCCCTCCACTTT
cdr3_aa: CASSLVGDSPLHF

d_call: TRBD2
clone_size: .
v_call: TRBV4-1
j_call: TRBJ2-7
cdr3_nt: TGCGCCAGCAGCCAACTTACTGGGACTAGTGGCTACGAGCAGTACTTC
cdr3_aa: CASSQLTGTSGYEQYF

d_call: .
clone_size: .
v_call: TRBV19
j_call: TRBJ2-5
cdr3_nt: TGTGCCAGTAGTATAGGTGTCCTGGAGACCCAGTACTTC
cdr3_aa: CASSIGVLETQYF

d_call: .
clone_size: once
v_call: TRBV3-1/TRBV3-2
j_call: TRBJ1-2
cdr3_nt: TGTGCCAGCAGCCAAGATCTTATCCACCATGGCTACACCTTC
cdr3_aa: CASSQDLIHHGYTF

d_call: .
clone_size: .
v_call: TRBV29-1
j_call: TRBJ1-1
cdr3_nt: TGCAGCGTTCAAGGGACATGGAATGAAGCTTTCTTT
cdr3_aa: CSVQGTWNEAFF

d_call: TRBD1
clone_size: .
v_call: TRBV6-5
j_call: TRBJ2-7
cdr3_nt: TGTGCCAGCAGTTACTCGACAGGGGGCCGGGACGAGCAGTACTTC
cdr3_aa: CASSYSTGGRDEQYF

d_call: .
clone_size: .
v_call: TRBV6-1
j_call: TRBJ1-5
cdr3_nt: TGTGCCAGCAGTGAATCCGGCAATCAGCCCCAGCATTTT
cdr3_aa: CASSESGNQPQHF

d_call: TRBD1
clone_size: .
v_call: TRBV28
j_call: TRBJ2-7
cdr3_nt: TGTGCCAGCAGTTTCAATACCGGGACAGGGGGGTACGAGCAGTACTTC
cdr3_aa: CASSFNTGTGGYEQYF

d_call: .
clone_size: .
v_call: TRBV28
j_call: TRBJ1-5
cdr3_nt: TGTGCCAGCAGTTTTGGAGCCCTTAGCAATCAGCCCCAGCATTTT
cdr3_aa: CASSFGALSNQPQHF

d_call: TRBD2
clone_size: few
v_call: TRBV4-2
j_call: TRBJ2-4
cdr3_nt: TGTGCCAGCAGCCAAATAAGTGGGACTAGCGAAAACATTCAGTACTTC
cdr3_aa: CASSQISGTSENIQYF

d_call: .
clone_size: .
v_call: TRBV6-5
j_call: TRBJ2-2
cdr3_nt: TGTGCCAGCAGTTACTCGGGGGAAGCTAGCGGGGAGCTGTTTTTT
cdr3_aa: CASSYSGEASGELFF

d_call: .
clone_size: .
v_call: TRBV28
j_call: TRBJ2-7
cdr3_nt: TGTGCCAGCAGTCGCATCCGGGGGAACGACTACAACCACGAGCAGTACTTC
cdr3_aa: CASSRIRGNDYNHEQYF

d_call: .
clone_size: .
v_call: TRBV5-6
j_call: TRBJ2-5
cdr3_nt: TGTGCCAGCAGCTTGCTCGGCGGACAAGAGACCCAGTACTTC
cdr3_aa: CASSLLGGQETQYF

d_call: TRBD1
clone_size: .
v_call: TRBV5-6
j_call: TRBJ1-2
cdr3_nt: TGTGCCAGCAGCTTCGGACAGGGGGTGTATGGCTACACCTTC
cdr3_aa: CASSFGQGVYGYTF

d_call: .
clone_size: .
v_call: TRBV27
j_call: TRBJ2-7
cdr3_nt: TGTGCCAGCAGTTTATCGTCCAATACCCTCTACGAGCAGTACTTC
cdr3_aa: CASSLSSNTLYEQYF

d_call: .
clone_size: .
v_call: TRBV12-3/TRBV12-4
j_call: TRBJ1-5
cdr3_nt: TGTGCCAGCAGTTACACGGAGAATCAGCCCCAGCATTTT
cdr3_aa: CASSYTENQPQHF

d_call: .
clone_size: .
v_call: TRBV7-2
j_call: TRBJ2-5
cdr3_nt: TGTGCCAGCAGCCAGTACGGGGGCCGTGAGACCCAGTACTTC
cdr3_aa: CASSQYGGRETQYF

d_call: .
clone_size: .
v_call: TRBV7-2
j_call: TRBJ1-3
cdr3_nt: TGTGCCAGCAGCCCCCCCCGCTCTGGAAACACCATATATTTT
cdr3_aa: CASSPPRSGNTIYF

d_call: .
clone_size: .
v_call: TRBV2
j_call: TRBJ1-5
cdr3_nt: TGTGCCAGCAGTGCAGGGTATGGCTTGTATCAGCCCCAGCATTTT
cdr3_aa: CASSAGYGLYQPQHF

d_call: .
clone_size: few
v_call: TRBV12-5
j_call: TRBJ1-5
cdr3_nt: TGTGCTAGTGGTTTGGCCGTAGGGGGCAATCAGCCCCAGCATTTT
cdr3_aa: CASGLAVGGNQPQHF

d_call: TRBD2
clone_size: .
v_call: TRBV10-2
j_call: TRBJ2-7
cdr3_nt: TGCGCCAGCAGTGAAGCGGGGCGGGCCTACGAGCAGTACTTC
cdr3_aa: CASSEAGRAYEQYF

d_call: TRBD1
clone_size: few
v_call: TRBV7-3
j_call: TRBJ2-2
cdr3_nt: TGTGCCAGCAGCTCGGGACAACAGGGGGCGTACACCGGGGAGCTGTTTTTT
cdr3_aa: CASSSGQQGAYTGELFF

d_call: TRBD2
clone_size: .
v_call: TRBV19
j_call: TRBJ2-3
cdr3_nt: TGTGCCAGTAGGAGGCGGACTAGCGGGAGCACAGATACGCAGTATTTT
cdr3_aa: CASRRRTSGSTDTQYF

d_call: .
clone_size: .
v_call: TRBV28
j_call: TRBJ1-1
cdr3_nt: TGTGCCAGCATCCTGACAGTGAACACTGAAGCTTTCTTT
cdr3_aa: CASILTVNTEAFF

d_call: .
clone_size: .
v_call: TRBV15
j_call: TRBJ1-5
cdr3_nt: TGTGCCACCAGCAGAGAAGGGAATCAGCCCCAGCATTTT
cdr3_aa: CATSREGNQPQHF

d_call: .
clone_size: .
v_call: TRBV7-9
j_call: TRBJ1-1
cdr3_nt: TGTGCCAGCAGCTACGCGGACACTGAAGCTTTCTTT
cdr3_aa: CASSYADTEAFF

d_call: TRBD1
clone_size: .
v_call: TRBV30
j_call: TRBJ1-1
cdr3_nt: TGTGCCTGGAACAGGGGAAGGACTGAAGCTTTCTTT
cdr3_aa: CAWNRGRTEAFF

d_call: .
clone_size: .
v_call: TRBV3-1/TRBV3-2
j_call: TRBJ2-6
cdr3_nt: TGTGCCAGCAGCACTTCAGGGAAATCTGGGGCCAACGTCCTGACTTTC
cdr3_aa: CASSTSGKSGANVLTF

d_call: TRBD1
clone_size: .
v_call: TRBV28
j_call: TRBJ1-3
cdr3_nt: TGTGCCAGCAGTTTAGAGGTCGGGACAGGGGGTGGAAACACCATATATTTT
cdr3_aa: CASSLEVGTGGGNTIYF

d_call: .
clone_size: .
v_call: TRBV5-1
j_call: TRBJ1-1
cdr3_nt: TGCGCCAGCAGCAATAATCTCAACGCAGGGGCGAACACTGAAGCTTTCTTT
cdr3_aa: CASSNNLNAGANTEAFF

d_call: .
clone_size: .
v_call: TRBV29-1
j_call: TRBJ1-1
cdr3_nt: TGCAGCGTTGCCCACAAGGGTGAGGCTTTCTTT
cdr3_aa: CSVAHKGEAFF

d_call: TRBD1
clone_size: .
v_call: TRBV5-5
j_call: TRBJ2-5
cdr3_nt: TGTGCCAGCAGCTTGACCACGGGACAGGGGAGGGAGACCCAGTACTTC
cdr3_aa: CASSLTTGQGRETQYF

d_call: .
clone_size: .
v_call: TRBV28
j_call: TRBJ2-2
cdr3_nt: TGTGCCAGCAGAGTACAGGCAACCACCGGGGAGCTGTTTTTT
cdr3_aa: CASRVQATTGELFF

d_call: .
clone_size: .
v_call: TRBV5-4
j_call: TRBJ2-7
cdr3_nt: TGTGCCAGCAGCTTGGAGCCGGCAGGCTACGAGCAGTACTTC
cdr3_aa: CASSLEPAGYEQYF

d_call: .
clone_size: .
v_call: TRBV15
j_call: TRBJ1-5
cdr3_nt: TGTGCCACCAGCAGAGATACCCTTTTGGGGAGCAATCAGCCCCAGCATTTT
cdr3_aa: CATSRDTLLGSNQPQHF

d_call: TRBD2
clone_size: .
v_call: TRBV7-3
j_call: TRBJ2-3
cdr3_nt: TGTGCCAGCAGCTCGACTAGCGGGGGGGTAGATACGCAGTATTTT
cdr3_aa: CASSSTSGGVDTQYF